This T cell receptor beta chain stems from a study of beta chain features in type 1 diabetes. On the study more broadly: All samples together contributed 90 million to 110 million sorted cells for examination. Study results and limitations: Amplification by PCR could prefer shorter templates, with the same effect in patients and controls.

The investigators reverse transcribed all of the isolated RNA, so they sequenced expressed TCRB transcripts. TCRdb's copy holds only in-frame clones and misses some; the assay was immunoSEQ multiplex PCR. Here the sample spans about half a million clones, approximately 10% being singletons. This clone came up a few times. What it binds is not known. This CDR3 spans 15 amino acids. The germline V gene encodes CDR1 LNHNV and CDR2 YYDKDF (reference sequence). The V end was cut by 3 bases, the J end by 7 bases, with 15 bases between. Sequences were obtained from naive CD4+ T cells from blood. This clonotype was sampled from a woman under 30 in good health. V is TRBV15 and J is TRBJ1-4; no clear D. CDR3 DNA: TGTGCCACCAGCAGGTCCGGTGTGGAGAGTGAAAAACTGTTTTTT. Protein product: CATSRSGVESEKLFF.